This T cell receptor (beta chain) is drawn from a study of naive and memory T cell subsets. Four PCR rounds used nested alpha and beta constant region primers plus the SP2 primer. For blood and skin samples, reverse transcription used TCR alpha and beta constant primers. TCRdb fed the 5' RACE reads into MiXCR, producing one record per CDR3 protein. The sample yields around 56,000 distinct CDR3 sequences, around 8% seen once. Concerning this clonotype itself: Its antigen is unknown.

Notes on the study in general: The RNA method is potentially sensitive to activation and differentiation changes.

TCR cDNA received a 3' ligated oligonucleotide that carried a UMI. Whole-blood samples were over 2 ml of peripheral blood from healthy adult volunteers. Input was about 1 to 1,100 ng of DNase-treated total RNA without cell sorting. CDR3 length equals 17 residues. The ends were cut back, 6 bases at V and 2 bases at J, with 20 bases in the middle. Germline V lookup: CDR1 MNHNY, CDR2 SVGAGI (reference sequence). V and J are TRBV6-6 and TRBJ1-5, with D tentatively TRBD1 (5 bases). The sequence was obtained from a female donor in good health. In nucleotides, the CDR3 is TGTGCCAGCAGCCAGATACAGGCGATTCGGGGCAATCAGCCCCAGCATTTT. As protein: CASSQIQAIRGNQPQHF.